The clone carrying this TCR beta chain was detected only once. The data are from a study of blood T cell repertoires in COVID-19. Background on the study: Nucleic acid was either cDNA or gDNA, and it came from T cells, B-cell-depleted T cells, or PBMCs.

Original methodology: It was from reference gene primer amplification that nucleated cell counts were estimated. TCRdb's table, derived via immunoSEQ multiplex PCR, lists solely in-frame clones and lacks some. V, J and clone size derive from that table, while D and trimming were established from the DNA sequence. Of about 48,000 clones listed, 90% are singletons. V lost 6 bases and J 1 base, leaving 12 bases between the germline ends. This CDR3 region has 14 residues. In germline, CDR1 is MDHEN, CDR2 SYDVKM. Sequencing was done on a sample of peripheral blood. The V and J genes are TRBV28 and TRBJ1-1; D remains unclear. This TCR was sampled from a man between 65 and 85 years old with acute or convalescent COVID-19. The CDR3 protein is CASRVQGGNTEAFF. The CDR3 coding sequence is TGTGCCAGCAGAGTACAAGGAGGGAACACTGAAGCTTTCTTT.